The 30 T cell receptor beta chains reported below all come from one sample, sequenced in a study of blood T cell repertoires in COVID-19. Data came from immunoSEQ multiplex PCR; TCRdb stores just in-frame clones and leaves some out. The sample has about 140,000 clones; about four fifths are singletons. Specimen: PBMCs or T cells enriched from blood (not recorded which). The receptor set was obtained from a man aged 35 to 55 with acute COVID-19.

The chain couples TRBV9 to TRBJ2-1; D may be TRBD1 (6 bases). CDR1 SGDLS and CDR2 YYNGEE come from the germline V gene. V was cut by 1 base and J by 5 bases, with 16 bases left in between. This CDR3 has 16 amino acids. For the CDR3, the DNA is TGTGCCAGCAGCGTATATCTGTTAGGGGGTAACAATGAGCAGTTCTTC. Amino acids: CASSVYLLGGNNEQFF.

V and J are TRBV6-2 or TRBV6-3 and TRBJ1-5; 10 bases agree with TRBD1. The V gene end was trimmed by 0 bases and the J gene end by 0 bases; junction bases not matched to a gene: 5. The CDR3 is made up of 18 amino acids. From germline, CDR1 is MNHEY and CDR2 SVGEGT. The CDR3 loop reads CASSYSRDRGYSNQPQHF. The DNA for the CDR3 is TGTGCCAGCAGTTACTCGAGGGACAGGGGCTATAGCAATCAGCCCCAGCATTTT.

Here the CDR3 DNA reads TGTGCCAGCAGGGCGGGACAGTTCAACACTGAAGCTTTCTTT. As protein: CASRAGQFNTEAFF. J is TRBJ1-1 and V is TRBV5-6, with 7 bases lining up with TRBD1. Trimming took 5 bases from V and 2 from J; bases not matched to a gene: 6. Looked up from germline, CDR1 is SGHDT and CDR2 is YYEEEE. The CDR3 spans 14 residues.

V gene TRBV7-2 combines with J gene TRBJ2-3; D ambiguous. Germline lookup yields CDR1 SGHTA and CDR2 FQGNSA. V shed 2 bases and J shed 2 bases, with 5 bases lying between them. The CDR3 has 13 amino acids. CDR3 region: CASSLQATDTQYF. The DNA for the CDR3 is TGTGCCAGCAGCTTACAGGCCACAGATACGCAGTATTTT.

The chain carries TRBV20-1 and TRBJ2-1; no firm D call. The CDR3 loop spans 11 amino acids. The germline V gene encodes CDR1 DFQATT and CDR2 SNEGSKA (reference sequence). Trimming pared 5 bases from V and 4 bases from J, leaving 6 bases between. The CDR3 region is CSAEQYNEQFF. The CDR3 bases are TGCAGTGCTGAACAGTACAATGAGCAGTTCTTC.

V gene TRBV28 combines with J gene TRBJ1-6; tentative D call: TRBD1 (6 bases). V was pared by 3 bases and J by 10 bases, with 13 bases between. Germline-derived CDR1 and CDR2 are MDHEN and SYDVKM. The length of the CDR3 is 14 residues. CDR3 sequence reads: CASSFRPGTSPLHF. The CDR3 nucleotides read TGTGCCAGCAGTTTCCGGCCAGGGACATCACCCCTCCACTTT. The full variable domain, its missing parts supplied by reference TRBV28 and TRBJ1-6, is DVKVTQSSRYLVKRTGEKVFLECVQDMDHENMFWYRQDPGLGLRLIYFSYDVKMKEKGDIPEGYSVSREKKERFSLILESASTNQTSMYLCASSFRPGTSPLHFGNGTRLTVT.

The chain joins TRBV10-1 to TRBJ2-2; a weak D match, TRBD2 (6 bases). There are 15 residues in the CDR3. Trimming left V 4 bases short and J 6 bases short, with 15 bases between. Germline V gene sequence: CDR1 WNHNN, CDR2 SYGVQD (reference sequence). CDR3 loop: CASSGGTAGPGELFF. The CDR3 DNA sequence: TGCGCCAGCAGTGGCGGGACGGCGGGTCCCGGGGAGCTGTTTTTT.

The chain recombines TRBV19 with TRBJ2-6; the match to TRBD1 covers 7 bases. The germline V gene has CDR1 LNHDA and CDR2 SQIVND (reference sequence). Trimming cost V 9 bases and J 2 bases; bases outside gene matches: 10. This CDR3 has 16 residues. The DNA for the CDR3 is TGTGCCAGCTCCATAGGGGGCATCACTGGGGCCAACGTCCTGACTTTC. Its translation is CASSIGGITGANVLTF.

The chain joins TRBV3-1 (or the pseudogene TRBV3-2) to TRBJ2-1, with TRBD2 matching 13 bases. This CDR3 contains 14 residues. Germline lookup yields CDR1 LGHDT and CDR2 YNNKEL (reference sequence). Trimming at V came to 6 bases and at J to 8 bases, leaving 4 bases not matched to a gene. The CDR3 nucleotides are TGTGCCAGCAGTCGACTAGCGGGAGGCGATGAGCAGTTCTTC. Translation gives CASSRLAGGDEQFF.

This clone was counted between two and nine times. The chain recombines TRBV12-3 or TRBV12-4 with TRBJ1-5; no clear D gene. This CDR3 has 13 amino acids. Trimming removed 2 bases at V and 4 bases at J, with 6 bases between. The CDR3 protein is CASSLTVNQPQHF. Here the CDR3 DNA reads TGTGCCAGCAGTTTAACAGTTAATCAGCCCCAGCATTTT.

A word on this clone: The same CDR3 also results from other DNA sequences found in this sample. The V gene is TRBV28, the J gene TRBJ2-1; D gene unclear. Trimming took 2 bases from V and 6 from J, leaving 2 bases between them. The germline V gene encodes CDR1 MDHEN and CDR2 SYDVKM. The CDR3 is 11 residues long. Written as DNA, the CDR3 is TGTGCCAGCAGTTTACTCAATGAGCAGTTCTTC. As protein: CASSLLNEQFF.

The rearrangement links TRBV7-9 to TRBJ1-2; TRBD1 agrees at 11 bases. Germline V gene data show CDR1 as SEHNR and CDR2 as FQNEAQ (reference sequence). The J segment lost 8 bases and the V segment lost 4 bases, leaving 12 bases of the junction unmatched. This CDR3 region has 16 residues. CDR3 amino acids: CASSYTGTGGVEGYTF. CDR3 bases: TGTGCCAGCAGCTACACCGGGACAGGGGGTGTGGAGGGCTACACCTTC.

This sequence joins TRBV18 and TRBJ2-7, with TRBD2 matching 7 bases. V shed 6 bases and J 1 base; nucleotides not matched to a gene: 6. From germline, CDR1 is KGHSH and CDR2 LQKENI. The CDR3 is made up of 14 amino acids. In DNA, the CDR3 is TGTGCCAGCTCCCTAGGGAGGGAATCCTACGAGCAGTACTTC. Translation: CASSLGRESYEQYF.

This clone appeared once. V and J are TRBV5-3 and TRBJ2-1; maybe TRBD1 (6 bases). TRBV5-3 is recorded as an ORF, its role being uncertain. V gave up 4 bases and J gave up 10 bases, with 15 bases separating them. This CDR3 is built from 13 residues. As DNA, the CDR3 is TGTGCCAGAAGCCTACAGGGTCCCGAGGAGCAGTTCTTC. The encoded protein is CARSLQGPEEQFF.

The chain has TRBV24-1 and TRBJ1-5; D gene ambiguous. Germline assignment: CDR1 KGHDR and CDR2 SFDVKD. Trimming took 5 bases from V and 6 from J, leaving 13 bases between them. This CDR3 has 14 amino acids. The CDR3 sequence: CATSAPGIVQPQHF. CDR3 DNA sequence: TGTGCCACCAGTGCTCCCGGGATCGTTCAGCCCCAGCATTTT.

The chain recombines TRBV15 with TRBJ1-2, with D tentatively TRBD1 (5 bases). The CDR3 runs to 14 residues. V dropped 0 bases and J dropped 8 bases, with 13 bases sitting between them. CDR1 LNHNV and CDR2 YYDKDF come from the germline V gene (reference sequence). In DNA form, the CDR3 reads TGTGCCACCAGCAGAGAAAGGGGAACGGGCGGCTACACCTTC. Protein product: CATSRERGTGGYTF.

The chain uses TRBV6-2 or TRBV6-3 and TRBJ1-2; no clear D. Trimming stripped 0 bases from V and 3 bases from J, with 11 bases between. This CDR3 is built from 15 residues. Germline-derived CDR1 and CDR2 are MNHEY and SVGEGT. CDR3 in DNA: TGTGCCAGCAGTTACTCCGGGTCTGCCGACTATGGCTACACCTTC. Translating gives CASSYSGSADYGYTF.

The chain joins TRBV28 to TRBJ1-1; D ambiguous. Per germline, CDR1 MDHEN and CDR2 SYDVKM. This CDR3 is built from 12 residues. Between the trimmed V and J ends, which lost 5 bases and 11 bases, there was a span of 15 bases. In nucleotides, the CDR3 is TGTGCCAGCAGTCCCATTACCAGATCGGCTTTCTTT. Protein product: CASSPITRSAFF.

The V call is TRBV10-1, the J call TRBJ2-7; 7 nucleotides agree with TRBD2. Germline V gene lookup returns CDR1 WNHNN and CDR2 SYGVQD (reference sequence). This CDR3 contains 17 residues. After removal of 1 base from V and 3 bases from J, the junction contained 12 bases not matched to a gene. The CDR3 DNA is TGCGCCAGCAGTGAGTGGGGTGGCGCAGCGGGGCGCTACGAGCAGTACTTC. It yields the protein CASSEWGGAAGRYEQYF.

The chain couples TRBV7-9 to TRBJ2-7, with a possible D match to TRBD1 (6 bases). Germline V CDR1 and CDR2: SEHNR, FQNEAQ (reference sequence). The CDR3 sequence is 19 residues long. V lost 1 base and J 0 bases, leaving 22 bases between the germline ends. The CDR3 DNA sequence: TGTGCCAGCAGCTTAGTCTCGTTTTCAGGGGTTCCTAGCTCCTACGAGCAGTACTTC. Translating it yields CASSLVSFSGVPSSYEQYF.

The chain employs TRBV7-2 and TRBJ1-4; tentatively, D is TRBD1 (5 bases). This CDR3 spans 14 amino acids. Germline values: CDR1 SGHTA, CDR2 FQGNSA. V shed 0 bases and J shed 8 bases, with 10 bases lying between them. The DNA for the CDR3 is TGTGCCAGCAGCTTAGCGACGGGGGAGGAAAAACTGTTTTTT. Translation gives CASSLATGEEKLFF.

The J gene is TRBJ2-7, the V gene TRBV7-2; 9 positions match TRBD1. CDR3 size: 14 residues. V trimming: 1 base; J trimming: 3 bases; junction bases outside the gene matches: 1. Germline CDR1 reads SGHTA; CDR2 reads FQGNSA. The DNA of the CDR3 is TGTGCCAGCAGCTTAGGGGGACAGGGCTACGAGCAGTACTTC. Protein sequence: CASSLGGQGYEQYF.

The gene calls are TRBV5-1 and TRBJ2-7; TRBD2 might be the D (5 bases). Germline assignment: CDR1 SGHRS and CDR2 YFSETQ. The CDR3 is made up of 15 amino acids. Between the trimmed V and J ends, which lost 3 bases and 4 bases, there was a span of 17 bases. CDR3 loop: CASSSLQGSGYEQYF. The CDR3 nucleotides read TGCGCCAGCAGCTCCCTCCAAGGGAGTGGTTACGAGCAGTACTTC.

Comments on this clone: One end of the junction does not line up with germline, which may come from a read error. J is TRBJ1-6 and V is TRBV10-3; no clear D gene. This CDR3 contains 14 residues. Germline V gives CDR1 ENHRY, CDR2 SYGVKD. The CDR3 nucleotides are TGTGCCATCGGTGACGGATCCTCGGGATCACCCCTCCACTTT. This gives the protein CAIGDGSSGSPLHF.

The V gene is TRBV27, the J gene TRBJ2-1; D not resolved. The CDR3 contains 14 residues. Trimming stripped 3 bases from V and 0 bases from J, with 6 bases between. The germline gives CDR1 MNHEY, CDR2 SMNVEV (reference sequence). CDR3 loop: CASSLAGSYNEQFF. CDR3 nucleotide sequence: TGTGCCAGCAGTTTGGCAGGCTCCTACAATGAGCAGTTCTTC.

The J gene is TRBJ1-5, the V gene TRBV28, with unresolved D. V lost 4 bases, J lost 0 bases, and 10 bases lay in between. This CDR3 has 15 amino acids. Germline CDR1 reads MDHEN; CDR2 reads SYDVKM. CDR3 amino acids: CASSSSSYSNQPQHF. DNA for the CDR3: TGTGCCAGCAGTTCGAGCTCTTATAGCAATCAGCCCCAGCATTTT.

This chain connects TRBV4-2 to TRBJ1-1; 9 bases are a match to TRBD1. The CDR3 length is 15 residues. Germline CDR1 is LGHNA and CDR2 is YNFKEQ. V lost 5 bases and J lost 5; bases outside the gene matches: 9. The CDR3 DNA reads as TGTGCCAGCAGCGGATGGGACAGGGAGGATACTGAAGCTTTCTTT. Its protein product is CASSGWDREDTEAFF.

CDR3 coding DNA: TGTGCCAGCTCACCCCCGACAGGGGCGGTCCACGAGCAGTACTTC. It codes for CASSPPTGAVHEQYF. This chain joins TRBV18 and TRBJ2-7; 8 bases are shared with TRBD1. V was pared by 3 bases and J by 5 bases, with 9 bases of the junction left unmatched. Germline CDR1 KGHSH, CDR2 LQKENI. The CDR3 totals 15 residues.

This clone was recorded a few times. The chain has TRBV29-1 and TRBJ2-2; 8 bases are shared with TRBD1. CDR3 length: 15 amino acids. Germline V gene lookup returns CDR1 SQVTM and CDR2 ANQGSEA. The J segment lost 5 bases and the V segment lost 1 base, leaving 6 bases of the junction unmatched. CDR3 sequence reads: CSVEVQGAFTGELFF. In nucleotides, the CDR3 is TGCAGCGTTGAAGTCCAGGGGGCGTTTACCGGGGAGCTGTTTTTT.

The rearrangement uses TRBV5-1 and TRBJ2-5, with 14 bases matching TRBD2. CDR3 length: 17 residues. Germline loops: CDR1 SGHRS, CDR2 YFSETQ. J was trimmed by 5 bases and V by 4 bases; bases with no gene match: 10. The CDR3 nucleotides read TGCGCCAGCAGCCGCTCGGGACTAGCGGGGGATTTGGAGACCCAGTACTTC. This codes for CASSRSGLAGDLETQYF.